Listed below are T cell receptor beta chains from one sample, sequenced in a study of control samples from healthy donors and cancer patients. Sequencing used immunoSEQ multiplex PCR; TCRdb keeps in-frame clones, though not all of them. The table lists some 160,000 clones, under 90% of them singletons. The sequenced sample consisted of blood. The receptors were gathered from a man younger than 45 in good health. Each CDR3 is given with its conserved first and last residue. D genes are given only for firm matches. Size values are once, few and many counts, or a class for expanded clones, and some rows have none.

clone size | D gene | J gene | V gene | CDR3 length | CDR3 protein | CDR3 DNA
NA | TRBD1 | TRBJ1-2 | TRBV28 | 15 | CASITGQGGWVGYTF | TGTGCCAGCATCACCGGACAGGGGGGGTGGGTTGGCTACACCTTC
once | TRBD1 | TRBJ2-2 | TRBV6-5 | 15 | CASRPGQVFAGELFF | TGTGCCAGCAGGCCAGGACAGGTTTTCGCCGGGGAGCTGTTTTTT
NA | NA | TRBJ2-1 | TRBV30 | 13 | CAWKADPHNEQFF | TGTGCCTGGAAAGCCGACCCACACAATGAGCAGTTCTTC
NA | TRBD1 | TRBJ1-2 | TRBV11-3 | 14 | CASSFGTGDYGYTF | TGTGCCAGCAGCTTTGGGACAGGGGATTATGGCTACACCTTC
NA | TRBD2 | TRBJ2-1 | TRBV9 | 15 | CASSVTGTTYNEQFF | TGTGCCAGCAGCGTAACCGGGACTACCTACAATGAGCAGTTCTTC
NA | NA | TRBJ2-7 | TRBV20-1 | 11 | CSVLTSYEQYF | TGCAGTGTTCTGACTAGCTACGAGCAGTACTTC
NA | NA | TRBJ2-7 | TRBV29-1 | 12 | CSVTGTSYEQYF | TGCAGCGTGACAGGAACCTCCTACGAGCAGTACTTC
NA | NA | TRBJ1-1 | TRBV3-1/TRBV3-2 | 13 | CASSLRGNTEAFF | TGTGCCAGCAGCCTACGGGGGAACACTGAAGCTTTCTTT
NA | NA | TRBJ1-5 | TRBV6-5 | 13 | CASRFGSNQPQHF | TGTGCCAGCAGATTCGGGAGCAATCAGCCCCAGCATTTT
NA | NA | TRBJ1-1 | TRBV6-4 | 15 | CASSKTAGPEVEAFF | TGTGCCAGCAGCAAAACAGCCGGCCCCGAAGTTGAAGCTTTCTTT
NA | NA | TRBJ2-4 | TRBV6-1 | 16 | CASSEASRASKNIQYF | TGTGCCAGCAGTGAAGCTTCCAGGGCTTCCAAAAACATTCAGTACTTC
many | NA | TRBJ1-1 | TRBV14 | 13 | CASSEYLGTEAFF | TGTGCCAGCAGCGAGTATCTGGGCACTGAAGCTTTCTTT
NA | TRBD1 | TRBJ2-3 | TRBV5-4 | 16 | CASSLVFGQGARAQYF | TGTGCCAGCAGCTTGGTTTTTGGGCAGGGGGCGAGGGCGCAGTATTTT
once | NA | TRBJ2-7 | TRBV5-8 | 14 | CASSLRGFSYEQYF | TGTGCCAGCAGCTTGAGAGGGTTCTCCTACGAGCAGTACTTC
NA | NA | TRBJ1-5 | TRBV30 | 15 | CAWSYGRAGNQPQHF | TGTGCCTGGAGCTATGGCAGGGCCGGCAATCAGCCCCAGCATTTT
NA | TRBD2 | TRBJ2-3 | TRBV5-1 | 17 | CASSLAYAGGGADTQYF | TGCGCCAGCAGCTTGGCCTATGCGGGAGGAGGAGCAGATACGCAGTATTTT
NA | NA | TRBJ1-2 | TRBV5-1 | 12 | CASSSGEYGYTF | TGCGCCAGCAGCTCGGGGGAATATGGCTACACCTTC
once | NA | TRBJ2-3 | TRBV29-1 | 19 | CSVVSLWAGTGVGTDTQYF | NA
NA | NA | TRBJ1-1 | TRBV21-1 | 18 | CASSKGEYTGGINTEAFF | TGTGCCAGCAGCAAAGGGGAATATACAGGGGGGATCAACACTGAAGCTTTCTTT
few | TRBD2 | TRBJ2-7 | TRBV5-1 | 13 | CASSLAAGYEQYF | TGCGCCAGCAGCTTGGCAGCGGGGTACGAGCAGTACTTC
NA | NA | TRBJ1-4 | TRBV18 | 14 | CASSPPDLNEKLFF | TGTGCCAGCTCACCACCAGACCTTAATGAAAAACTGTTTTTT
NA | NA | TRBJ1-6 | TRBV4-3 | 15 | CASSNSPAGNSPLHF | TGCGCCAGCAGCAACTCCCCCGCCGGGAATTCACCCCTCCACTTT
NA | NA | TRBJ1-1 | TRBV3-1/TRBV3-2 | 14 | CASIQKGSNTEAFF | TGTGCCAGCATTCAGAAAGGCAGTAACACTGAAGCTTTCTTT
NA | NA | TRBJ2-7 | TRBV27 | 12 | CASSLWGGEQYF | TGTGCCAGCAGTTTATGGGGAGGCGAGCAGTACTTC
NA | TRBD1 | TRBJ1-1 | TRBV15 | 14 | CATNRGYEWTEAFF | TGTGCCACCAACAGGGGTTATGAGTGGACTGAAGCTTTCTTT
NA | TRBD2 | TRBJ2-7 | TRBV6-2/TRBV6-3 | 16 | CASSYDPLAGAHEQYF | TGTGCCAGCAGTTACGACCCACTAGCGGGGGCCCACGAGCAGTACTTC
NA | TRBD1 | TRBJ1-3 | TRBV5-1 | 16 | CASSNGQGGSGNTIYF | TGCGCCAGCAGCAATGGACAGGGGGGCTCTGGAAACACCATATATTTT
NA | TRBD1 | TRBJ1-2 | TRBV13 | 16 | CASSFPKIAGGNGYTF | TGTGCCAGCAGCTTTCCGAAGATTGCAGGGGGCAATGGCTACACCTTC
NA | NA | TRBJ2-7 | TRBV15 | 14 | CATSRDWAAYEQYF | TGTGCCACCAGCAGAGATTGGGCTGCCTACGAGCAGTACTTC
NA | TRBD2 | TRBJ2-2 | TRBV4-1 | 15 | CASCEREGYAGELFF | TGCGCCAGCTGTGAGCGGGAGGGTTATGCCGGGGAGCTGTTTTTT
NA | TRBD2 | TRBJ2-1 | TRBV7-8 | 21 | CASSLGRGGTSGRGLYYEQFF | TGTGCCAGCAGCTTAGGTCGGGGAGGGACTAGCGGGAGGGGTCTGTATTATGAGCAGTTCTTC
once | TRBD2 | TRBJ2-7 | TRBV7-2 | 18 | CASSFAYGTSGSSSEQYF | TGTGCCAGCAGCTTCGCTTATGGGACTAGCGGGAGTTCGAGCGAGCAGTACTTC
NA | TRBD1 | TRBJ2-7 | TRBV9 | 16 | CASSVDRLGNSYEQYF | TGTGCCAGCAGCGTGGACAGGTTGGGGAACTCCTACGAGCAGTACTTC
once | TRBD1 | TRBJ1-3 | TRBV11-3 | 16 | CASSTWTGNSGNTIYF | TGTGCCAGCAGCACGTGGACAGGTAACTCTGGAAACACCATATATTTT
NA | TRBD1 | TRBJ1-1 | TRBV13 | 16 | CASSLGDRGLNTEAFF | TGTGCCAGCAGCTTGGGGGACAGGGGCCTGAACACTGAAGCTTTCTTT
NA | NA | TRBJ2-3 | TRBV14 | 13 | CASSTQGSDTQYF | TGTGCCAGCAGCACCCAGGGGTCAGATACGCAGTATTTT
NA | NA | TRBJ1-1 | TRBV5-4 | 15 | CASSLDGGADTEAFF | TGTGCCAGCAGCTTGGACGGGGGCGCGGACACTGAAGCTTTCTTT
NA | TRBD1 | TRBJ2-5 | TRBV7-9 | 13 | CASSRDRGETQYF | TGTGCCAGCAGCCGGGACAGGGGAGAGACCCAGTACTTC
once | NA | TRBJ2-7 | TRBV30 | 13 | CAWSVTVSYEQYF | TGTGCCTGGAGTGTTACAGTCTCCTACGAGCAGTACTTC
NA | TRBD2 | TRBJ2-1 | TRBV5-1 | 18 | CASSLTSGGPTPYNEQFF | TGCGCCAGCAGCTTGACTAGCGGGGGACCTACACCCTACAATGAGCAGTTCTTC
NA | TRBD1 | TRBJ1-5 | TRBV6-5 | 13 | CASSRQGNQPQHF | TGTGCCAGCAGTCGACAGGGTAATCAGCCCCAGCATTTT
NA | NA | TRBJ1-1 | TRBV18 | 17 | CASSPATVILLNTEAFF | TGTGCCAGCTCACCGGCCACAGTTATACTTTTGAACACTGAAGCTTTCTTT
NA | NA | TRBJ1-4 | TRBV6-5 | 15 | CASSMGGATNEKLFF | TGTGCCAGCAGTATGGGGGGCGCGACTAATGAAAAACTGTTTTTT
NA | TRBD1 | TRBJ2-7 | TRBV24-1 | 15 | CATSDSGTGAREQYF | TGTGCCACCAGTGATTCCGGGACAGGGGCGAGGGAGCAGTACTTC
NA | NA | TRBJ2-2 | TRBV24-1 | 18 | CATSDFLGQGPHTGELFF | TGTGCCACCAGTGATTTCTTGGGGCAGGGGCCCCACACCGGGGAGCTGTTTTTT
NA | TRBD2 | TRBJ2-1 | TRBV19 | 15 | CASSTSGSDYNEQFF | TGTGCCAGTAGTACTAGCGGGAGCGACTACAATGAGCAGTTCTTC
NA | NA | TRBJ2-5 | TRBV11-2 | 14 | CASSAARGSETQYF | TGTGCCAGCAGCGCGGCACGTGGCTCAGAGACCCAGTACTTC
NA | NA | TRBJ2-1 | TRBV7-6 | 15 | CASSANQPRDNEQFF | TGTGCCAGCAGCGCGAACCAGCCCAGAGACAATGAGCAGTTCTTC
NA | NA | TRBJ2-1 | TRBV29-1 | 13 | CSVEQQGRNEQFF | TGCAGCGTTGAACAGCAGGGAAGGAATGAGCAGTTCTTC
NA | NA | TRBJ1-1 | TRBV19 | 13 | CASSIRANTEAFF | TGTGCCAGTAGTATTCGAGCGAACACTGAAGCTTTCTTT
NA | NA | TRBJ1-1 | TRBV19 | 13 | CAKRGAANTEAFF | TGTGCCAAGAGGGGGGCAGCGAACACTGAAGCTTTCTTT
NA | NA | TRBJ2-7 | TRBV11-2 | 12 | CASSSDRDLAYF | TGTGCCAGCAGCTCTGACCGGGACTTGGCGTACTTC
NA | NA | TRBJ1-1 | TRBV28 | 13 | CALRSGMNTEAFF | TGTGCCCTACGGTCAGGAATGAACACTGAAGCTTTCTTT
NA | NA | TRBJ1-2 | TRBV7-3 | 16 | CASSPGGGLLNYGYTF | TGTGCCAGCAGCCCGGGGGGCGGTCTACTTAACTATGGCTACACCTTC
NA | NA | TRBJ1-2 | TRBV6-2/TRBV6-3 | 12 | CASSLGLYGYTF | TGTGCCAGCAGCCTTGGACTCTATGGCTACACCTTC
NA | TRBD2 | TRBJ2-5 | TRBV18 | 16 | CASSLTPSGGQETQYF | TGTGCCAGCTCACTAACACCTAGCGGGGGCCAGGAGACCCAGTACTTC
NA | TRBD1 | TRBJ1-6 | TRBV7-3 | 15 | CASSLTTGLESPLHF | TGTGCCAGCAGCTTAACGACAGGGTTGGAGTCACCCCTCCACTTT
NA | TRBD1 | TRBJ2-5 | TRBV7-3 | 13 | CASSSQQGRTQYF | TGTGCCAGCAGCTCCCAACAGGGGCGGACCCAGTACTTC
NA | NA | TRBJ2-5 | TRBV5-1 | 14 | CASSLRRGGETQYF | TGCGCCAGCAGCTTGAGGCGGGGCGGCGAGACCCAGTACTTC
NA | NA | TRBJ2-7 | TRBV6-5 | 12 | CASSLMGGEQYF | TGTGCCAGCAGTTTAATGGGGGGAGAGCAGTACTTC